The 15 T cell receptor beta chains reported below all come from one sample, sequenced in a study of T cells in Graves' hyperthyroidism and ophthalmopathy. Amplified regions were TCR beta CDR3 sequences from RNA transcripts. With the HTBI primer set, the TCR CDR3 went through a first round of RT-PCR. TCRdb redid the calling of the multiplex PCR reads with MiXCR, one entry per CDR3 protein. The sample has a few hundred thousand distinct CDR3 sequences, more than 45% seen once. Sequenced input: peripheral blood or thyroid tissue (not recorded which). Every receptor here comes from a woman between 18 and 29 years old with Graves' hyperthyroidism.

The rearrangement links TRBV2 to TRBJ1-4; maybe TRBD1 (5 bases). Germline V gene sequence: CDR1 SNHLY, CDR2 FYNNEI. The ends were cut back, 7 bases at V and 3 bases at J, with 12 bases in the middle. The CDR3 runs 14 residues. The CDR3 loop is CASTQGGPNEKLFF. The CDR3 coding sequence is TGTGCCAGCACTCAGGGCGGCCCTAATGAAAAACTGTTTTTT.

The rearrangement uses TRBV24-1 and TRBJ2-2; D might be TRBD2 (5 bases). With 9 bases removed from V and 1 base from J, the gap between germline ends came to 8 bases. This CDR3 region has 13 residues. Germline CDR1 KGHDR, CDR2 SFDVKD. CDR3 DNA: TGTGCCACCTCCCGGGAGAACACCGGGGAGCTGTTTTTT. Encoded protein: CATSRENTGELFF.

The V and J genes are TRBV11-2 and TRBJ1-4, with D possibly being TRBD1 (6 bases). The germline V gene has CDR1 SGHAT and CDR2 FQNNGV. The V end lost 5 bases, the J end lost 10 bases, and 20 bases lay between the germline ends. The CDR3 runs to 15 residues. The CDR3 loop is CASSLRGRDSGKLFF. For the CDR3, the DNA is TGTGCCAGCAGCCTCAGGGGCAGGGACTCTGGAAAACTGTTTTTT.

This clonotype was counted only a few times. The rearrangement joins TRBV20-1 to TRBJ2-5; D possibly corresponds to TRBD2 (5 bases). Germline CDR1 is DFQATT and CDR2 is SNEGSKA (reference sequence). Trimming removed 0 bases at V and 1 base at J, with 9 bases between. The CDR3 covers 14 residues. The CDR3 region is CSARDSGIQETQYF. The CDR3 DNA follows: TGCAGTGCTAGAGATTCGGGGATCCAAGAGACCCAGTACTTC.

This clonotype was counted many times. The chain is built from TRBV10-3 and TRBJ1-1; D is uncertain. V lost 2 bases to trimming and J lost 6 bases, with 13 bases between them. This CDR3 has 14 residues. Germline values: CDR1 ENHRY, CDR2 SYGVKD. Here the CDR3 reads CAISENSRDAEAFF. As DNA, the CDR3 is TGTGCCATCAGTGAGAATTCACGAGACGCTGAAGCTTTCTTT.

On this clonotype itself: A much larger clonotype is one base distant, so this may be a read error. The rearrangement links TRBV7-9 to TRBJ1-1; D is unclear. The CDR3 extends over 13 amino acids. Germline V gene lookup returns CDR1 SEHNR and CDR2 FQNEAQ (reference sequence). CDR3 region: CASSLEELTEALF. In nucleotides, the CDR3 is TGTGCCAGCAGCTTAGAGGAGTTAACTGAAGCTCTCTTT.

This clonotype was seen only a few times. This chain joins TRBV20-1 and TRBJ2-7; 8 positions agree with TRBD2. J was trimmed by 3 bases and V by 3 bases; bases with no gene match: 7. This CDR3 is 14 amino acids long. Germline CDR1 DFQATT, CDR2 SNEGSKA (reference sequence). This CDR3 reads CSASRTSLSYEQYF. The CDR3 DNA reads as TGCAGTGCTAGTAGGACTAGCCTAAGCTACGAGCAGTACTTC.

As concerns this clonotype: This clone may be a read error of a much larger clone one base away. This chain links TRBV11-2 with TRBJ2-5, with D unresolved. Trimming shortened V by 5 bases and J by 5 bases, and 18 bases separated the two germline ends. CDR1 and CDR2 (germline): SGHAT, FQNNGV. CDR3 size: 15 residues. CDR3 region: CASSLRRMRSETQYF. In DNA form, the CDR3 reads TGTGCCAGCAGCCTCCGTAGGATGCGCTCGGAGACCCAGTACTTC. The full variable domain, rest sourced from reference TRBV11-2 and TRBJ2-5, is EAGVAQSPRYKIIEKRQSVAFWCNPISGHATLYWYQQILGQGPKLLIQFQNNGVVDDSQLPKDRFSAERLKGVDSTLKIQPAKLEDSAVYLCASSLRRMRSETQYFGPGTRLLVL.

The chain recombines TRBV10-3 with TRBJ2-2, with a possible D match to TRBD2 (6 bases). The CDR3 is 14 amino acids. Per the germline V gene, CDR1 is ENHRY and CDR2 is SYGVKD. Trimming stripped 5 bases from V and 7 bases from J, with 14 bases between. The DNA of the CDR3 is TGTGCCATCAGTCATCGGGAGCAGGACGGGGAGCTGTTTTTT. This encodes CAISHREQDGELFF.

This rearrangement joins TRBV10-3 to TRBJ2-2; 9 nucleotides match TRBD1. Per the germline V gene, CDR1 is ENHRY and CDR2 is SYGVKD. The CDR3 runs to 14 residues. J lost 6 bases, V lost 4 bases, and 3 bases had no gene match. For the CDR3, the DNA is TGTGCCATCAGTGCGACAGGGGGGGCCGGGGAGCTGTTTTTT. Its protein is CAISATGGAGELFF.

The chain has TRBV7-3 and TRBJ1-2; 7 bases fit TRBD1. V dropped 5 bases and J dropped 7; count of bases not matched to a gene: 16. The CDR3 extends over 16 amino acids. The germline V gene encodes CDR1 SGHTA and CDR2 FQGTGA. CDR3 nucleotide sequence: TGTGCCAGCAGCCCGAAGAGACAGGGAGAGTTTGTTGGCTACACCTTC. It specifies CASSPKRQGEFVGYTF.

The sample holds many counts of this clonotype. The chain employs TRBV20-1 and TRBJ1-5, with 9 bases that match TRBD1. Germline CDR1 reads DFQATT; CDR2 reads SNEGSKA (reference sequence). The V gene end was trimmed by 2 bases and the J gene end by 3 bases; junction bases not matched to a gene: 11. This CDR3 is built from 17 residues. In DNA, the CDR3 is TGCAGTGCTAGAACAGGGGGCGCAGGTGGAGTCAATCAGCCCCAGCATTTT. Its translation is CSARTGGAGGVNQPQHF.

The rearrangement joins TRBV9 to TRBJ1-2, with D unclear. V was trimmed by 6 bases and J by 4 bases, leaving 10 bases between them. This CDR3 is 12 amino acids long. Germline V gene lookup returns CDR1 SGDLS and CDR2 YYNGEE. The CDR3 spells CASTRGPYGYTF. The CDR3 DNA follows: TGTGCCAGCACCCGCGGACCCTATGGCTACACCTTC.

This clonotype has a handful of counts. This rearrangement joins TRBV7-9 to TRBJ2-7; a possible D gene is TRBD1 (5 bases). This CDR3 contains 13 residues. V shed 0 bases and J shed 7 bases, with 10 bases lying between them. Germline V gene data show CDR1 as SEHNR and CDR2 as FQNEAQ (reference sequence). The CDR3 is CASSLAPGWEQYF. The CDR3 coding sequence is TGTGCCAGCAGCTTAGCGCCAGGGTGGGAGCAGTACTTC.

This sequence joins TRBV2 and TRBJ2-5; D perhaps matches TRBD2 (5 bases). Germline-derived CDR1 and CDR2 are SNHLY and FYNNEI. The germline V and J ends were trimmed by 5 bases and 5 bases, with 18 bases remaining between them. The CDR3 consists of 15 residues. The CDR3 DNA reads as TGTGCCAGCAGTTTCTCTCGCGGGCTCGGGGAGACCCAGTACTTC. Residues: CASSFSRGLGETQYF. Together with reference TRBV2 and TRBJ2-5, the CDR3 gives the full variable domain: EPEVTQTPSHQVTQMGQEVILRCVPISNHLYFYWYRQILGQKVEFLVSFYNNEISEKSEIFDDQFSVERPDGSNFTLKIRSTKLEDSAMYFCASSFSRGLGETQYFGPGTRLLVL.